These 21 T cell receptor beta chains were all obtained from the same sample, sequenced in a study of cytomegalovirus exposure and HLA in healthy donors. The PCR had 60 Vbeta and 13 Jbeta primers. The repertoire was sequenced with immunoSEQ multiplex PCR; TCRdb's copy has only in-frame clones and lacks some. The sample records around 200,000 clones, around nine tenths being singletons. The specimen sequenced was PBMCs. These TCRs come from a woman in her twenties or thirties in good health and CMV-seronegative.

V is TRBV28 and J is TRBJ2-1; D remains unclear. Germline V gene lookup returns CDR1 MDHEN and CDR2 SYDVKM. The V and J ends lost 2 bases and 2 bases respectively, with 10 bases between them. The CDR3 is 15 residues long. CDR3 coding DNA: TGTGCCAGCAGTTTAATCCGTCCCGCCTACAATGAGCAGTTCTTC. This sequence encodes CASSLIRPAYNEQFF. The whole variable domain, remainder taken from reference TRBV28 and TRBJ2-1, is DVKVTQSSRYLVKRTGEKVFLECVQDMDHENMFWYRQDPGLGLRLIYFSYDVKMKEKGDIPEGYSVSREKKERFSLILESASTNQTSMYLCASSLIRPAYNEQFFGPGTRLTVL.

This CDR3 is CASSLAAARETQYF. For the CDR3, the DNA is TGTGCCAGCAGCTTAGCCGCCGCACGGGAGACCCAGTACTTC. V gene TRBV7-9 combines with J gene TRBJ2-5, with D unclear. The V gene's germline CDR1 is SEHNR and CDR2 FQNEAQ (reference sequence). The V end was cut by 0 bases, the J end by 5 bases, with 10 bases between. This CDR3 contains 14 residues.

V and J are TRBV10-3 and TRBJ2-1; TRBD2 aligns across 12 bases. The germline V gene encodes CDR1 ENHRY and CDR2 SYGVKD. Unmatched junction bases numbered 16, after V lost 3 bases and J lost 7 bases. The CDR3 is made up of 19 amino acids. CDR3 residues: CAISEGLRPSGRARNEQFF. CDR3 bases: TGTGCCATCAGTGAAGGGCTCCGCCCTAGCGGGAGGGCCAGGAATGAGCAGTTCTTC.

Note on this clone: Other DNA sequences of this sample code for an identical CDR3. The V and J genes are TRBV5-1 and TRBJ1-2, with D unclear. Germline assignment: CDR1 SGHRS and CDR2 YFSETQ. Trimming removed 0 bases at V and 6 bases at J, with 15 bases between. This CDR3 has 15 amino acids. The CDR3 protein is CASSLDSGMGDGYTF. CDR3 DNA sequence: TGCGCCAGCAGCTTGGACAGCGGTATGGGCGATGGCTACACCTTC.

The gene calls are TRBV5-1 and TRBJ2-7, with D possibly matching TRBD1 (7 bases). V was cut by 1 base and J by 5 bases, with 13 bases left in between. Germline V gene data show CDR1 as SGHRS and CDR2 as YFSETQ. The CDR3 contains 14 residues. The CDR3 sequence is CASSLFQGGDEQYF. The DNA of the CDR3 is TGCGCCAGCAGCTTGTTCCAGGGGGGCGACGAGCAGTACTTC.

The CDR3 sequence: CASSLGGESTDTQYF. The CDR3 DNA sequence: TGTGCCAGCAGCTTAGGGGGGGAGTCTACAGATACGCAGTATTTT. The chain couples TRBV11-2 to TRBJ2-3, with D possibly matching TRBD2 (6 bases). Trimming stripped 1 base from V and 3 bases from J, with 11 bases between. Germline V gives CDR1 SGHAT, CDR2 FQNNGV. This CDR3 has 15 residues.

The chain recombines TRBV11-2 with TRBJ2-3; TRBD2 is a possible D gene (6 bases). Trimming removed 2 bases at V and 2 bases at J, with 14 bases between. The CDR3 is 16 residues long. Germline loops: CDR1 SGHAT, CDR2 FQNNGV. The CDR3 bases are TGTGCCAGCAGCTTATGGGGGGTGGAGGACACAGATACGCAGTATTTT. Translated: CASSLWGVEDTDTQYF.

V and J are TRBV6-5 and TRBJ1-1, with 8 bases fitting TRBD1. J gave up 12 bases and V 4 bases, and 7 bases lay outside the gene matches. The V gene's germline CDR1 is MNHEY and CDR2 SVGAGI. The CDR3 extends over 12 amino acids. CDR3 coding DNA: TGTGCCAGCAGTTTTTCGACAGGGGAAACTTTCTTT. It yields the protein CASSFSTGETFF.

The table lists this clone with a few counts. The V call is TRBV28, the J call TRBJ2-1; the D gene is possibly TRBD1 (5 bases). This CDR3 has 15 amino acids. Germline CDR1 MDHEN, CDR2 SYDVKM. V lost 7 bases, J lost 0 bases, and 13 bases lay in between. CDR3 in amino acids: CASTRQKFSYNEQFF. The CDR3 region has the DNA TGTGCCAGCACCAGACAGAAATTCTCCTACAATGAGCAGTTCTTC.

The chain carries TRBV5-1 and TRBJ2-7; 12 bases agree with TRBD2. The junction had 12 bases not matched to a gene; V was cut back by 4 bases and J by 7 bases. Per germline, CDR1 SGHRS and CDR2 YFSETQ. CDR3 length: 16 amino acids. The CDR3 spells CASSPGASGRVLEQYF. CDR3 nucleotide sequence: TGCGCCAGCAGCCCCGGGGCTAGCGGGAGGGTACTGGAGCAGTACTTC.

The chain joins TRBV27 to TRBJ2-3; maybe TRBD2 (5 bases). V gave up 7 bases and J gave up 3 bases, with 14 bases separating them. This CDR3 has 14 amino acids. Per the germline V gene, CDR1 is MNHEY and CDR2 is SMNVEV (reference sequence). CDR3 DNA sequence: TGTGCCAGCACCACCTTGAGGAGGACAGATACGCAGTATTTT. Protein product: CASTTLRRTDTQYF.

This chain links TRBV2 with TRBJ1-1; D possibly corresponds to TRBD1 (5 bases). Trimming left V 6 bases short and J 7 bases short, with 12 bases between. Germline CDR1 SNHLY, CDR2 FYNNEI. This CDR3 region has 12 residues. CDR3 amino acids: CASSRGGVEAFF. CDR3 DNA: TGTGCCAGCAGCCGGGGGGGAGTTGAAGCTTTCTTT.

This chain uses TRBV2 with TRBJ2-1, with 12 nucleotides matching TRBD1. From germline, CDR1 is SNHLY and CDR2 FYNNEI. With V trimmed by 6 bases and J by 7 bases, 10 bases remained unmatched. This CDR3 has 16 amino acids. The CDR3 spells CASSPGQGAVVNEQFF. DNA for the CDR3: TGTGCCAGCAGCCCGGGACAGGGGGCTGTAGTGAATGAGCAGTTCTTC. The full variable domain, with the rest looked up from reference TRBV2 and TRBJ2-1, is EPEVTQTPSHQVTQMGQEVILRCVPISNHLYFYWYRQILGQKVEFLVSFYNNEISEKSEIFDDQFSVERPDGSNFTLKIRSTKLEDSAMYFCASSPGQGAVVNEQFFGPGTRLTVL.

This clone was seen only once. The chain carries TRBV4-1 and TRBJ1-5, with TRBD1 matching 9 bases. The germline CDR1 and CDR2 sequences are MGHRA and YSYEKL. The CDR3 has 16 residues. The J segment lost 1 base and the V segment lost 0 bases, leaving 1 base of the junction unmatched. The CDR3 protein is CASSQEGTGSNQPQHF. Here the CDR3 DNA reads TGCGCCAGCAGCCAAGAAGGGACAGGGAGCAATCAGCCCCAGCATTTT.

V and J are TRBV7-8 and TRBJ2-1; weak D call: TRBD2 (6 bases). Trimming removed 5 bases at V and 6 bases at J, with 23 bases between. This CDR3 has 17 residues. CDR1 is SGHVS, CDR2 FQNEAQ, per germline. The CDR3 DNA reads TGTGCCAGCAGCCAACACCCCGGGACTGGAAACTTCAATGAGCAGTTCTTC. It is translated as CASSQHPGTGNFNEQFF.

This clone has more than one count but fewer than ten. The chain has TRBV10-3 and TRBJ1-2; TRBD1 is a possible D gene (6 bases). V was shortened by 0 bases and J by 4 bases, with 12 bases between the two germline ends. This CDR3 contains 15 residues. The germline V gene has CDR1 ENHRY and CDR2 SYGVKD. CDR3 in DNA: TGTGCCATCAGTGAGTCGACAGGTCTCGGCTATGGCTACACCTTC. Encoded protein: CAISESTGLGYGYTF.

With respect to this clone: The same CDR3 also results from other DNA sequences found in this sample. V is TRBV5-1 and J is TRBJ2-5, with 7 bases aligning to TRBD2. The germline CDR1 and CDR2 sequences are SGHRS and YFSETQ. V lost 0 bases, J lost 5 bases, and 4 bases stayed unmatched. The length of the CDR3 is 14 residues. CDR3 DNA sequence: TGCGCCAGCAGCTTGGCGGGGGGAGAGGAGACCCAGTACTTC. Translated: CASSLAGGEETQYF.

V and J are TRBV12-5 and TRBJ1-2; D call uncertain. With 1 base removed from V and 5 bases from J, the gap between germline ends came to 8 bases. The length of the CDR3 is 13 residues. Germline loops: CDR1 LGHNT, CDR2 FRNRAP. CDR3 sequence: CASGLGRTYGYTF. In DNA, the CDR3 is TGTGCTAGTGGTTTGGGCAGGACTTATGGCTACACCTTC.

This chain uses TRBV7-8 with TRBJ1-5, with TRBD1 matching over 7 bases. This CDR3 comprises 15 residues. Trimming removed 5 bases from V and 5 bases from J; junction bases left unmatched: 9. The V gene's germline CDR1 is SGHVS and CDR2 FQNEAQ. The CDR3 DNA sequence: TGTGCCAGCAGCCGGGACAGTTTAGGTGATCAGCCCCAGCATTTT. Residues: CASSRDSLGDQPQHF.

This clone has just one count. This rearrangement joins TRBV28 to TRBJ2-1; weak D call: TRBD2 (5 bases). V was clipped by 2 bases and J by 5 bases, with 10 bases between them. The germline V gene has CDR1 MDHEN and CDR2 SYDVKM. CDR3 length: 14 amino acids. CDR3 in amino acids: CASSLVLVDNEQFF. The DNA of the CDR3 is TGTGCCAGCAGTTTAGTACTAGTAGACAATGAGCAGTTCTTC.

The table lists this clone with a count of one. The chain uses TRBV27 and TRBJ2-2; 9 bases fit TRBD2. CDR1 is MNHEY, CDR2 SMNVEV, per germline (reference sequence). J was trimmed by 5 bases and V by 3 bases; bases with no gene match: 7. This CDR3 comprises 16 residues. The CDR3 DNA reads TGTGCCAGCAGTTTGGCGGCGGGAGGGGGGACCGGGGAGCTGTTTTTT. Encoded protein: CASSLAAGGGTGELFF.